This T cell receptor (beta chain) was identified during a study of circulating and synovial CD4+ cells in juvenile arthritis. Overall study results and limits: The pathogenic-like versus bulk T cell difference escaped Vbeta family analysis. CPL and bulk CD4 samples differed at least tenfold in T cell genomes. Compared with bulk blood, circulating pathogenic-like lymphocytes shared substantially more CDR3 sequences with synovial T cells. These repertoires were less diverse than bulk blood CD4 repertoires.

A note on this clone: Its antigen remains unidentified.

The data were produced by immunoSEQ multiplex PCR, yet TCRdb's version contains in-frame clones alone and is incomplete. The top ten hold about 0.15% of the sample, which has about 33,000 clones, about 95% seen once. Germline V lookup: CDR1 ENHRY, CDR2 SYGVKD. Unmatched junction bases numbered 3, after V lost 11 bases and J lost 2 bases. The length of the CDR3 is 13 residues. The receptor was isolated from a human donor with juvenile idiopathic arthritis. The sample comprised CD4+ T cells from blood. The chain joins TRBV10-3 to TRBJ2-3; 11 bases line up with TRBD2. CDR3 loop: CASSGGTTDTQYF. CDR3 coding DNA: TGTGCCTCTAGCGGGGGGACCACAGATACGCAGTATTTT.